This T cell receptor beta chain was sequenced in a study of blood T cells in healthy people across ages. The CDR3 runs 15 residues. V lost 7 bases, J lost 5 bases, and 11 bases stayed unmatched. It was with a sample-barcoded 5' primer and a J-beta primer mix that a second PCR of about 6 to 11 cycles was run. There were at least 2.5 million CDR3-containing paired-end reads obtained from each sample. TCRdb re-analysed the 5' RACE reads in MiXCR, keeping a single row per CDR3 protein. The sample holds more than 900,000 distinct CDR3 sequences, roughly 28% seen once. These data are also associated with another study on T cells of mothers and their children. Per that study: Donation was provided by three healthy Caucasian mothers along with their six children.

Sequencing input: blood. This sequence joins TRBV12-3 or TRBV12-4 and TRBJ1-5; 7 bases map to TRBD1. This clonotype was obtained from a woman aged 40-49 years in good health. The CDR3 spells CASTPGQLIDQPQHF. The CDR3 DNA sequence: TGTGCCAGCACCCCGGGACAGCTAATAGATCAGCCCCAGCATTTT.